Below, 15 T cell receptor beta chains from the same sample are listed, as sequenced in a study of blood T cell repertoires in COVID-19. Produced via immunoSEQ multiplex PCR; TCRdb's table is partial and in-frame only. The sample has 380,000 or so clones, roughly 88% seen once; the top ten hold roughly 0.97%. Sequenced input: PBMCs or T cells enriched from blood (not recorded which). These receptors were taken from a woman in her 30s with acute COVID-19.

The chain links TRBV5-4 to TRBJ2-1; 7 bases fit TRBD1. This CDR3 region has 11 residues. Germline-derived CDR1 and CDR2 are SGHNT and YYREEE (reference sequence). Unmatched junction bases numbered 2, after V lost 2 bases and J lost 12 bases. The CDR3 sequence is CASSFDRVQFF. As DNA, the CDR3 is TGTGCCAGCAGCTTCGACAGGGTGCAGTTCTTC.

The DNA of the CDR3 is TGTGCCAGCAGCTTAAAACAGGCAGCAGATACGCAGTATTTT. Translated: CASSLKQAADTQYF. The genes are TRBV7-3 and TRBJ2-3; D possibly corresponds to TRBD1 (5 bases). V lost 1 base and J lost 4, with 9 bases in between. Germline V gene lookup returns CDR1 SGHTA and CDR2 FQGTGA. This CDR3 contains 14 residues.

The gene calls are TRBV9 and TRBJ2-2; D might be TRBD1 (7 bases). V gave up 1 base and J gave up 4 bases, with 20 bases separating them. Germline lookup yields CDR1 SGDLS and CDR2 YYNGEE. The CDR3 totals 18 residues. The chain's CDR3 is CASSVTFRENRGTGELFF. The CDR3 DNA reads TGTGCCAGCAGCGTAACTTTTCGGGAGAACAGGGGCACCGGGGAGCTGTTTTTT.

The rearrangement uses TRBV12-2 and TRBJ2-1; whether TRBD2, the table's D call, matches the DNA was not checked. TRBV12-2 is flagged as a pseudogene. This CDR3 is built from 18 residues. Written as DNA, the CDR3 is TGCTTGTTCGGGCTAGCGGGGGGGCATTACAGCTCCTACAATGAGCAGTTCTTC. Translating it yields CLFGLAGGHYSSYNEQFF.

The V and J genes are TRBV5-5 and TRBJ1-6; the match to TRBD1 covers 12 bases. The J segment lost 7 bases and the V segment lost 4 bases, leaving 6 bases of the junction unmatched. Germline lookup yields CDR1 SGHKS and CDR2 YYEKEE (reference sequence). This CDR3 has 16 amino acids. The CDR3 DNA sequence: TGTGCCAGCAGCCTAGGGACAGGGGGCAACAATTCACCCCTCCACTTT. Translated: CASSLGTGGNNSPLHF. The variable domain in full, completed from reference TRBV5-5 and TRBJ1-6, reads DAGVTQSPTHLIKTRGQQVTLRCSPISGHKSVSWYQQVLGQGPQFIFQYYEKEERGRGNFPDRFSARQFPNYSSELNVNALLLGDSALYLCASSLGTGGNNSPLHFGNGTRLTVT.

This CDR3 reads CASSVSGTGYYEQFF. CDR3 sequence (DNA): TGTGCCAGCAGCGTTTCCGGGACAGGGTATTATGAGCAGTTCTTC. V and J are TRBV9 and TRBJ2-1, with TRBD1 matching 9 bases. Trimming took 2 bases from V and 8 from J; bases not matched to a gene: 8. Germline assignment: CDR1 SGDLS and CDR2 YYNGEE. There are 15 residues in the CDR3.

This chain uses TRBV4-3 with TRBJ1-2, with 9 nucleotides matching TRBD1. After removal of 3 bases from V and 8 bases from J, the junction contained 7 bases not matched to a gene. Germline assignment: CDR1 LGHNA and CDR2 YSLEER. The CDR3 consists of 14 residues. CDR3 in DNA: TGCGCCAGCAGCCAGGGGACAGGGTCATACGGCTACACCTTC. Its protein is CASSQGTGSYGYTF.

This sequence joins TRBV11-2 and TRBJ1-4; 11 positions match TRBD1. J lost 8 bases, V lost 4 bases, and 9 bases had no gene match. The CDR3 totals 16 residues. Germline values: CDR1 SGHAT, CDR2 FQNNGV. CDR3 amino acids: CASSSWDRGKREKLFF. The CDR3 nucleotides read TGTGCCAGCAGCTCCTGGGACAGGGGGAAGCGGGAAAAACTGTTTTTT. The complete variable domain, with remaining parts taken from reference TRBV11-2 and TRBJ1-4, reads EAGVAQSPRYKIIEKRQSVAFWCNPISGHATLYWYQQILGQGPKLLIQFQNNGVVDDSQLPKDRFSAERLKGVDSTLKIQPAKLEDSAVYLCASSSWDRGKREKLFFGSGTQLSVL.

J is TRBJ2-2 and V is TRBV15, with 8 bases matching TRBD2. V lost 8 bases and J lost 6; bases outside the gene matches: 8. This CDR3 region has 14 residues. The germline V gene has CDR1 LNHNV and CDR2 YYDKDF (reference sequence). CDR3 residues: CATCERGTPGELFF. The CDR3 region has the DNA TGTGCCACCTGCGAGCGGGGGACCCCCGGGGAGCTGTTTTTT.

The chain links TRBV5-5 to TRBJ1-1, with 7 bases lining up with TRBD1. V was pared by 5 bases and J by 4 bases, with 14 bases of the junction left unmatched. The germline CDR1 and CDR2 sequences are SGHKS and YYEKEE (reference sequence). This CDR3 is 16 amino acids long. The CDR3 bases are TGTGCCAGCAGGGATGGGACAGTTGAGTTGGGCACTGAAGCTTTCTTT. This encodes CASRDGTVELGTEAFF.

This chain connects TRBV2 to TRBJ2-2; 14 bases line up with TRBD2. Unmatched junction bases numbered 2, after V lost 4 bases and J lost 4 bases. Germline V gives CDR1 SNHLY, CDR2 FYNNEI. There are 16 residues in the CDR3. CDR3 residues: CASSGLAGGPTGELFF. CDR3 DNA sequence: TGTGCCAGCAGTGGACTAGCGGGGGGGCCCACCGGGGAGCTGTTTTTT. Based on the CDR3 plus reference TRBV2 and TRBJ2-2, the full variable domain is EPEVTQTPSHQVTQMGQEVILRCVPISNHLYFYWYRQILGQKVEFLVSFYNNEISEKSEIFDDQFSVERPDGSNFTLKIRSTKLEDSAMYFCASSGLAGGPTGELFFGEGSRLTVL.

This clone was seen a handful of times. The chain links TRBV27 to TRBJ2-2; D is possibly TRBD1 (6 bases). This CDR3 has 18 amino acids. The germline gives CDR1 MNHEY, CDR2 SMNVEV (reference sequence). V gave up 2 bases and J gave up 6 bases, with 22 bases separating them. CDR3 DNA sequence: TGTGCCAGCAGTTTAACCCCACCGACAGGATATGGTCCCGGGGAGCTGTTTTTT. Protein product: CASSLTPPTGYGPGELFF.

J is TRBJ2-1 and V is TRBV6-5; 7 nucleotides agree with TRBD1. CDR3 size: 14 residues. Germline V gene data show CDR1 as MNHEY and CDR2 as SVGAGI. Germline trimming cut 2 bases from V and 8 bases from J; bases unmatched to any gene: 6. CDR3 sequence (DNA): TGTGCCAGCAGTTACCGACAGGGTCCCCATGAGCAGTTCTTC. As protein: CASSYRQGPHEQFF.

The chain carries TRBV25-1 and TRBJ2-2; D possibly corresponds to TRBD2 (6 bases). V gave up 0 bases and J gave up 5 bases, with 13 bases separating them. This CDR3 region has 16 residues. Germline-derived CDR1 and CDR2 are MGHDK and SYGVNS. Written as DNA, the CDR3 is TGTGCCAGCAGTGAATATGGGACGGAGGGGACCGGGGAGCTGTTTTTT. This gives the protein CASSEYGTEGTGELFF.

V usage is TRBV18 and J usage is TRBJ2-2; D gene ambiguous. The V end lost 1 base, the J end lost 4 bases, and 13 bases lay between the germline ends. The germline CDR1 and CDR2 sequences are KGHSH and LQKENI. This CDR3 region has 16 residues. CDR3 region: CASSPLSNQATGELFF. The CDR3 region has the DNA TGTGCCAGCTCACCACTGTCCAACCAAGCCACCGGGGAGCTGTTTTTT.